The rows below give T cell receptor beta chains drawn from one sample of a study of T cells in Graves' hyperthyroidism and ophthalmopathy. TCRdb ran MiXCR on the multiplex PCR reads and lists one entry per CDR3 protein. The sample lists about 660,000 distinct CDR3 sequences, approximately 42% seen once, with less than 8.5% in the top ten. Sequencing input: peripheral blood or thyroid tissue (not recorded which). The receptor set was obtained from an adult man with Graves' disease, either hyperthyroidism or ophthalmopathy (not recorded which). Each CDR3 is given with its conserved first and last residue.

V,J,CDR3
TRBV6-6,TRBJ1-1,CASSEQTVNTEAFF
TRBV2,TRBJ1-5,CASSVDSYSNQPQHF
TRBV5-1,TRBJ1-1,CASSPRTAMGTEAFF
TRBV12-3/TRBV12-4,TRBJ1-4,CASSLSGGEKLFF
TRBV20-1,TRBJ1-5,CSAREAPGQPQHF
TRBV12-3/TRBV12-4,TRBJ1-5,CASGRGSQPQHF
TRBV20-1,TRBJ2-7,CRAGTGGTYEQYF
TRBV5-1,TRBJ1-4,CASSLSPTNEKLFF
TRBV6-6,TRBJ2-7,CASSLYQGEQYF
TRBV7-9,TRBJ1-2,CASSYSGDRPSRVFGYTF
TRBV20-1,TRBJ2-2,CSARQANGELFF
TRBV15,TRBJ2-2,CATRRGQGLAGDSPGELFF
TRBV9,TRBJ2-5,CASSVLGQFQETQYF
TRBV2,TRBJ1-2,CASSPDRGLLYGYTF
TRBV12-3/TRBV12-4,TRBJ2-5,CASKGPAGGETQYF
TRBV12-3/TRBV12-4,TRBJ2-2,CASRETGGAGVFGGELFF
TRBV25-1,TRBJ1-5,CASSGTGGSGAQPQHF
TRBV6-5,TRBJ1-4,CASSGPLREKLFF
TRBV5-1,TRBJ1-2,CASSFGGRNYGYTF
TRBV5-4,TRBJ1-5,CASSLPHKAPLSSNQPQHF
TRBV30,TRBJ2-7,CACNGMSYEQYF
TRBV7-9,TRBJ2-5,CASSPTRSSGQPQETQYF
TRBV7-2,TRBJ1-4,CASSSTGGINEKLFF
TRBV24-1,TRBJ1-5,CATSAGTGRNQPQHF
TRBV9,TRBJ1-1,CASSADPHTEAFF
TRBV11-2,TRBJ1-2,CASSSLGQGINYGYTF
TRBV7-9,TRBJ2-5,CASSLSGWETQYF
TRBV9,TRBJ1-2,CASSPTTLDRGTF
TRBV7-2,TRBJ1-1,CASSRTGVETEAFF
TRBV7-9,TRBJ1-2,CASSNFRTGGANYGYTF
TRBV20-1,TRBJ2-6,CSASRFGTGVNVLTF
TRBV7-6,TRBJ1-5,CASSVEDRVGQPQHF
TRBV20-1,TRBJ1-4,CSAILAGGEKLFF
TRBV5-6,TRBJ1-1,CASSLAYGLYTEAFF
TRBV2,TRBJ2-7,CASREWGQGDRSEQYF
TRBV7-9,TRBJ2-5,CASTGRLAGGHKETQYF
TRBV5-1,TRBJ1-4,CASSTEGDEKLFF
TRBV5-1,TRBJ1-1,CASSLWGKTEAFF
TRBV11-3,TRBJ1-6,CASSLDHLNSPLHF
TRBV14,TRBJ1-2,CASSQDPGQRNHVYGYTF
TRBV7-9,TRBJ2-3,CASSFGLAGAADTQYF
TRBV5-1,TRBJ2-5,CASSWARQGGQETQYF
TRBV6-6,TRBJ2-5,CASSSRGDGETQYF
TRBV7-8,TRBJ1-2,CASSIYSNRGNSYGYTF
TRBV20-1,TRBJ1-2,CSARGQAYGYTF
TRBV29-1,TRBJ1-2,CSVEDTGQGLYGYTF
TRBV19,TRBJ1-6,CASIPRSSYNSPLHF
TRBV6-4,TRBJ1-3,CASSDWGGYGYTIYF
TRBV29-1,TRBJ1-1,CSADWVNTEAFF
TRBV12-3/TRBV12-4,TRBJ1-2,CASSSGLHYGYTF
TRBV14,TRBJ1-2,CASSQATGQGFRGYTF
TRBV3-1,TRBJ2-7,CASGPGLATNEQYF
TRBV20-1,TRBJ1-5,CSARDRQGGGQPQHF
TRBV20-1,TRBJ2-7,CSATDLIAYEQYF
TRBV20-1,TRBJ1-3,CSARDWPIAGNTIYF
TRBV7-3,TRBJ1-6,CASGFSYNSPLHF
TRBV25-1,TRBJ1-6,CACTRDSYSPLHF
TRBV6-2/TRBV6-3,TRBJ2-2,CASSYREPGTGVAGELFF
TRBV7-6,TRBJ1-6,CASSATQGAGSPLHF